Below are 12 T cell receptor beta chains sequenced from a single sample in a study of shared clonotypes between healthy human individuals (dated by TCRdb to the early 2020s). The library came from the immunoSEQ multiplex PCR assay. This immuneACCESS table, as held by TCRdb, lists in-frame sequences with V and J called but not all clones. Of the missing ones, under half trace to an unresolved V gene in checked studies; the others have no known cause. This sample gives under 850,000 clones in total; 85% to 95% of them show up just once. Less than 25% of the sample belongs to the ten largest clones. CD8 naive samples consisted of CD45RO-negative cells that were positively selected for CCR7, yielding a CD45RA+CCR7+ population without TemRA cells. Sequencing input: naive CD8+ T cells sorted from blood. The cell subset or site label, as the study defines it: CD45RA+CCR7+. These receptors all come from a man between 25 and 39 years old in good health.

This clone was counted a single time. This chain links TRBV10-3 with TRBJ2-3, with 7 bases fitting TRBD2. Germline values: CDR1 ENHRY, CDR2 SYGVKD. J gave up 1 base and V 6 bases, and 4 bases lay outside the gene matches. The CDR3 sequence is 14 residues long. CDR3 DNA: TGTGCCATCAGAGGCGGGAGAGGCACAGATACGCAGTATTTT. Amino acid sequence: CAIRGGRGTDTQYF.

The gene calls are TRBV6-6 and TRBJ1-3, with TRBD1 matching over 9 bases. J gave up 4 bases and V 6 bases, and 4 bases lay outside the gene matches. The CDR3 covers 14 residues. CDR1 and CDR2 from the germline V gene are MNHNY and SVGAGI (reference sequence). The chain's CDR3 is CASSWTGAGNTIYF. DNA for the CDR3: TGTGCCAGCAGCTGGACAGGGGCCGGAAACACCATATATTTT.

This sequence joins TRBV10-3 and TRBJ1-2, with TRBD1 as a possible D gene (5 bases). Germline V lookup: CDR1 ENHRY, CDR2 SYGVKD. The CDR3 has 11 residues. V gave up 6 bases and J gave up 10 bases, with 12 bases separating them. Here the CDR3 DNA reads TGTGCCATCAGAGAGAGACAGAACTACACCTTC. Protein: CAIRERQNYTF.

The chain has TRBV5-1 and TRBJ2-1; TRBD1 matches at 7 bases. V lost 2 bases, J lost 5 bases, and 13 bases stayed unmatched. The CDR3 has 17 amino acids. CDR1 and CDR2 from the germline V gene are SGHRS and YFSETQ. The DNA for the CDR3 is TGCGCCAGCAGCTTTTCGGACAGGACTCATCGGAACAATGAGCAGTTCTTC. It specifies CASSFSDRTHRNNEQFF.

This clone was found once. The chain recombines TRBV7-2 with TRBJ2-5, with 8 bases identical to TRBD1. The better agreement between TRBJ2-7 and the DNA end casts doubt on the J call. The V gene's germline CDR1 is SGHTA and CDR2 FQGNSA. This CDR3 spans 14 amino acids. The DNA of the CDR3 is TGTGCCAGCAGCTTAGCGGACAGGGTCTACGAGCAGTACTTC. Translation gives CASSLADRVYEQYF.

J is TRBJ2-3 and V is TRBV30, with D unclear. This CDR3 is 14 amino acids long. CDR1 and CDR2 from the germline V gene are GTSNPN and SVGIG (reference sequence). V shed 1 base and J shed 2 bases, with 10 bases lying between them. The DNA for the CDR3 is TGTGCCTGGAGTGAACTTGGGCTCACAGATACGCAGTATTTT. Its protein product is CAWSELGLTDTQYF.

The rearrangement uses TRBV6-5 and TRBJ2-5, with D perhaps TRBD2 (5 bases). The CDR3 contains 13 residues. V lost 2 bases to trimming and J lost 6 bases, with 10 bases between them. In germline, CDR1 is MNHEY, CDR2 SVGAGI. Here the CDR3 reads CASSYPSGKTQYF. As DNA, the CDR3 is TGTGCCAGCAGTTACCCTTCGGGGAAGACCCAGTACTTC.

The rearrangement uses TRBV5-4 and TRBJ2-7, with TRBD2 as a possible D gene (7 bases). This CDR3 has 18 residues. Germline V gives CDR1 SGHNT, CDR2 YYREEE (reference sequence). Trimming took off 4 bases at V and 3 bases at J, with 26 bases between the two ends. The DNA of the CDR3 is TGTGCCAGCAGCCCCCCGGACAGTCAGAGGCGGGAGCGCTACGAGCAGTACTTC. The encoded protein is CASSPPDSQRRERYEQYF.

The CDR3 loop is CASSGDYEQYF. The CDR3 DNA follows: TGTGCCAGCAGTGGGGACTACGAGCAGTACTTC. J is TRBJ2-7 and V is TRBV28, with D unclear. Germline CDR1 and CDR2: MDHEN and SYDVKM. The CDR3 spans 11 residues. The V gene lost 5 bases and the J gene lost 3 bases, with 5 bases spanning the gap.

This sequence joins TRBV14 and TRBJ2-7; 8 bases align to TRBD1. The CDR3 runs to 15 residues. Trimming removed 2 bases from V and 4 bases from J; junction bases left unmatched: 7. Germline V gives CDR1 SGHDN, CDR2 FVKESK. The CDR3 loop reads CASSQTGGPFYEQYF. The CDR3 DNA sequence: TGTGCCAGCAGCCAAACAGGGGGACCTTTTTACGAGCAGTACTTC.

Points on this clone: Other nucleotide sequences from this sample produce the same CDR3. This chain links TRBV29-1 with TRBJ2-5, with D unclear. The CDR3 runs to 13 residues. Trimming cost V 0 bases and J 0 bases, with 5 bases left between them. Germline CDR1 and CDR2: SQVTM and ANQGSEA. CDR3 nucleotides: TGCAGCGTTGAAGACAGGTACCAAGAGACCCAGTACTTC. It translates to CSVEDRYQETQYF.

This chain uses TRBV7-9 with TRBJ2-3, with D uncertain. V was trimmed by 6 bases and J by 4 bases, leaving 20 bases between them. Germline values: CDR1 SEHNR, CDR2 FQNEAQ (reference sequence). There are 16 residues in the CDR3. CDR3 protein: CASSRASEIGADTQYF. The CDR3 region has the DNA TGTGCCAGCAGTCGCGCGAGCGAGATTGGGGCAGATACGCAGTATTTT.